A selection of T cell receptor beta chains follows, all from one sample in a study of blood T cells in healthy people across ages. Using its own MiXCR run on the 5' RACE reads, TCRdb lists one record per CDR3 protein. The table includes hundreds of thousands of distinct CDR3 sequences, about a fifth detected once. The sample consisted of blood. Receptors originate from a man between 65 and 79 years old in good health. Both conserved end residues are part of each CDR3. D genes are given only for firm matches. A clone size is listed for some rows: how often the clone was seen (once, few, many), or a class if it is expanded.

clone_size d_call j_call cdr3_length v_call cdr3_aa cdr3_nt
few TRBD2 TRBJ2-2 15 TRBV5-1 CASSWTSGGSGELFF TGCGCCAGCAGTTGGACTAGCGGGGGCTCCGGGGAGCTGTTTTTT
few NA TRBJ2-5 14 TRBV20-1 CSAEPQGFTETQYF TGCAGTGCCGAACCACAGGGTTTTACGGAGACCCAGTACTTC
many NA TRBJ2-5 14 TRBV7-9 CASSFKGLQETQYF TGTGCCAGCAGCTTCAAGGGTCTACAAGAGACCCAGTACTTC
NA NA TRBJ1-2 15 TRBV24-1 CATSEKQGSMRGYTF TGTGCCACCAGTGAAAAGCAGGGAAGTATGCGTGGCTACACCTTC
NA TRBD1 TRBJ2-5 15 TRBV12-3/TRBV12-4 CASSTGTEYQETQYF TGTGCCAGCAGTACGGGGACAGAGTACCAAGAGACCCAGTACTTC
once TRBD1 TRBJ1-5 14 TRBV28 CASSVTGVRQPQHF TGTGCCAGCAGTGTGACAGGGGTGAGGCAGCCCCAGCATTTT
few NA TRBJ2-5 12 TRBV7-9 CASSFVEETQYF TGTGCCAGCAGTTTTGTTGAGGAGACCCAGTACTTC
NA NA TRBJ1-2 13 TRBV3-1 CASSRGTSSGCTF TGTGCCAGCAGCCGTGGGACATCCTCTGGCTGCACCTTC
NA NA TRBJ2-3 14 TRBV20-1 CSARDRTITDTQYF TGCAGTGCTAGAGATCGGACAATCACAGATACGCAGTATTTT
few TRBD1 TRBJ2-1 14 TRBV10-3 CAIRSGTGRNEQFF TGTGCCATCAGATCCGGGACAGGGCGCAATGAGCAGTTCTTC
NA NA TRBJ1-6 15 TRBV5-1 CASSPTQGNNSPLHF TGCGCCAGCAGCCCAACACAGGGAAATAATTCACCCCTCCACTTT
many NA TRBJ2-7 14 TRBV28 CASSEQGPSYEQYF TGTGCCAGCAGTGAACAGGGCCCATCCTACGAGCAGTACTTC
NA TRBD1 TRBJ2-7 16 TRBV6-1 CATEGLTGTGGQVQYF TGTGCCACTGAAGGTCTAACCGGGACAGGGGGCCAGGTGCAGTACTTC
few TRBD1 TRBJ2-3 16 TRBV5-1 CASSLDRQGGTDTQYF TGCGCCAGCAGCCTTGACCGACAGGGCGGCACAGATACGCAGTATTTT
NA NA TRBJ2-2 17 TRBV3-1 CASSLTAGTVNTGELFF TGTGCCAGCAGCCTCACTGCGGGAACCGTGAACACCGGGGAGCTGTTTTTT
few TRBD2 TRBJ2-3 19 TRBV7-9 CASSSPYGLAGGATDTQYF TGTGCCAGCAGCTCCCCATACGGACTAGCGGGAGGGGCCACAGATACGCAGTATTTT
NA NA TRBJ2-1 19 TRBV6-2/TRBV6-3 CASSYSRQGALLTYNEQFF TGTGCCAGCAGTTACTCGAGGCAGGGTGCTTTATTGACCTACAATGAGCAGTTCTTC
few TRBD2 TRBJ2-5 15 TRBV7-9 CASSAGTSGQETQYF TGTGCCAGCAGTGCCGGGACTAGCGGTCAAGAGACCCAGTACTTC
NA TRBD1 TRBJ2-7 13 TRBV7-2 CASSTGQFAKQYF TGTGCCAGCAGCACGGGACAGTTCGCGAAGCAGTACTTC
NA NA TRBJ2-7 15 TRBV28 CASSSWTGTAGEQYF TGTGCCAGCAGTTCATGGACAGGGACAGCGGGGGAGCAGTACTTC
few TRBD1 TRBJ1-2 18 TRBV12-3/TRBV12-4 CASTWPGQPFRTNYGYTF TGTGCCAGCACCTGGCCGGGACAGCCTTTTCGTACTAACTATGGCTACACCTTC
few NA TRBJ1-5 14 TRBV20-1 CSARKGHPIAPQHF TGCAGTGCTAGGAAGGGACACCCCATCGCGCCCCAGCATTTT
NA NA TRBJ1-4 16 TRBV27 CASRSGTKGANEKLFF TGTGCCAGCAGATCCGGTACGAAAGGGGCTAATGAAAAACTGTTTTTT
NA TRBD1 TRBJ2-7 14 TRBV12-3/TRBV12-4 CASRAGTAPHEQYF TGTGCCAGCAGGGCCGGGACAGCCCCACACGAGCAGTACTTC
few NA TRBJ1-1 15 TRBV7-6 CASSLVAGGSAEAFF TGTGCCAGCAGCTTAGTAGCTGGGGGCAGCGCTGAAGCTTTCTTT
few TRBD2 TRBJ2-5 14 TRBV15 CATSREGNIETQYF TGTGCCACCTCCAGGGAGGGGAACATTGAGACCCAGTACTTC
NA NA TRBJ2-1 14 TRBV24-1 CATSGFPRNNEQFF TGTGCCACCAGTGGATTTCCCCGTAACAATGAGCAGTTCTTC
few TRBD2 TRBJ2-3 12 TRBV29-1 CSVEAGLAGVYF TGCAGCGTTGAAGCAGGGCTAGCGGGAGTGTATTTT
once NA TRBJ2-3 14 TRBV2 CATRDRASTDTQYF TGTGCCACCCGAGACAGAGCTAGCACAGATACGCAGTATTTT
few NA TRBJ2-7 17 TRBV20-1 CSARDLTKAPSLYEQYF TGCAGTGCTAGAGATCTGACGAAAGCCCCAAGTCTCTACGAGCAGTACTTC
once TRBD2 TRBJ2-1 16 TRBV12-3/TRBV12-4 CASSEIAGGLYNEQFF TGTGCCAGCAGCGAAATAGCGGGGGGGCTTTACAATGAGCAGTTCTTC
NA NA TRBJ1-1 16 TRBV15 CATSSAYGGMNTEAFF TGTGCCACCAGCAGTGCTTATGGGGGAATGAACACTGAAGCTTTCTTT
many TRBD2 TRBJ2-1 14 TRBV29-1 CSVGQLAGFNEQFF TGCAGCGTTGGGCAACTAGCGGGCTTCAATGAGCAGTTCTTC
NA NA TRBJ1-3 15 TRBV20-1 CSARDSRGSGNTIYF TGCAGTGCTAGAGATAGTCGGGGTTCTGGAAACACCATATATTTT
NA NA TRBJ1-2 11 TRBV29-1 CSAGHDYGYTF TGCAGCGCCGGGCACGACTATGGCTACACCTTC
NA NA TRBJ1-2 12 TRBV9 CASKLDSYGYTF TGTGCCAGCAAGTTGGACAGCTATGGCTACACCTTC
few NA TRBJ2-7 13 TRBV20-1 CSASTRDHYEQHF TGCAGTGCCTCTACTAGGGACCACTACGAGCAGCACTTC